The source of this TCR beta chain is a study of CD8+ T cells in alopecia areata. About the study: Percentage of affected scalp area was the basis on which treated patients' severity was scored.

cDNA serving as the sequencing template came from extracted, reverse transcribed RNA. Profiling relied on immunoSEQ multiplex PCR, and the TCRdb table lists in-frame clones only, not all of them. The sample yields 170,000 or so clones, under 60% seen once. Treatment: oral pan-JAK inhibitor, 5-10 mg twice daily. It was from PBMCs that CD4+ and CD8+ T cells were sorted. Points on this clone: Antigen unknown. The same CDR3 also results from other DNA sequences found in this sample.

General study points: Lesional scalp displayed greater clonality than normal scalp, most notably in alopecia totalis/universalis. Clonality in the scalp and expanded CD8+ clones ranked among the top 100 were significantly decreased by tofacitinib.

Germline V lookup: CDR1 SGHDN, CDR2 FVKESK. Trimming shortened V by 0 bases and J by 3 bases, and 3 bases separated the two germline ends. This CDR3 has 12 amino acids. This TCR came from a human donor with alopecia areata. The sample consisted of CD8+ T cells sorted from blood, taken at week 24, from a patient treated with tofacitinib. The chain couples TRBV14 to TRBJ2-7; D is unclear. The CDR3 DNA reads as TGTGCCAGCAGCCAAGACAGCTACGAGCAGTACTTC. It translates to CASSQDSYEQYF.